This TCR beta chain was recorded in a study of cytomegalovirus exposure and HLA in healthy donors. Study-level background: Early released data comprised around 80 million unique TCRs from HLA-typed donors.

General study results and limits: TCR beta chains numbering some 160 were designated cytomegalovirus-associated. Upon later analysis, TCR association rates were observed to vary by HLA locus, being highest for DRB1 and lowest for HLA-C. Clonal expansion, a later analysis showed, was greater in HLA-associated TCR beta chains than in equally common others.

A note on this clone: As yet, its antigen is unknown.

Trimming took 0 bases from V and 8 from J; bases not matched to a gene: 5. Germline V gives CDR1 SGHRS, CDR2 YFSETQ. This CDR3 region has 16 residues. 13 Jbeta primers and 60 Vbeta primers were used for the PCR. Using immunoSEQ multiplex PCR, the repertoire was profiled, and TCRdb retains in-frame clones only, with some absent. This sample's table has about 34,000 clones. The TCR was taken from a woman in her 40s in good health and CMV-seropositive. This chain uses TRBV5-1 with TRBJ2-2; TRBD2 matches 12 bases. Sequences were obtained from PBMCs. The CDR3, as DNA: TGCGCCAGCAGCTTGGAGGGGACTAGCGGGTCGGGGGAGCTGTTTTTT. This translates into CASSLEGTSGSGELFF.